The clone carrying this T cell receptor (beta chain) was detected a few times. It was cDNA, reverse transcribed from extracted RNA, that served as the sequencing template. The table came from immunoSEQ multiplex PCR; TCRdb's copy has only in-frame clones and leaves some out. The table includes about 130,000 clones, around 60% detected once. Trimming left V 0 bases short and J 7 bases short, with 6 bases between. The CDR3 has 13 amino acids. The V gene's germline CDR1 is SGHAT and CDR2 FQDESV (reference sequence). This sample is drawn from a study of CD8+ T cells in alopecia areata. The sequence was obtained from a human donor with alopecia areata. The V call is TRBV11-1, the J call TRBJ2-2; D uncertain. This specimen consisted of CD4+ T cells sorted from blood, obtained at week 0. DNA of the CDR3: TGTGCCAGCAGCTTAGCCCCAGGCGGGGAGCTGTTTTTT. It encodes CASSLAPGGELFF.